Each of the 18 T cell receptor beta chains below was sequenced from the same sample in a study of T cells in Graves' hyperthyroidism and ophthalmopathy. Amplified TCR beta CDR3 regions derived from RNA transcripts. A first-round RT-PCR of the TCR CDR3 used the HTBI primer set. From the multiplex PCR reads, TCRdb called clonotypes with MiXCR, one entry per CDR3 protein. The top ten clones hold around 7.9% of a sample with roughly 290,000 distinct CDR3 sequences, approximately 12% of them seen once. The material sequenced was blood. These receptors were collected from a woman younger than 45 with Graves' hyperthyroidism that later progressed to Graves' ophthalmopathy.

Comment on this clonotype: One end of the junction is discordant with germline, which a read error may explain. The V and J genes are TRBV28 and TRBJ2-3; TRBD2 matches 10 bases. There are 17 residues in the CDR3. Germline CDR1 MDHEN, CDR2 SYDVKM. The CDR3 DNA follows: TGTACCAGCACCTCCGCACCGGGGACTAGCGAATCAGATACGCAGTATTTT. Translated, it gives CTSTSAPGTSESDTQYF.

At least ten counts were recorded for this clonotype. The chain combines TRBV6-1 with TRBJ2-3; no definite D call. Germline V gene sequence: CDR1 MNHNS, CDR2 SASEGT. The CDR3 is 14 residues long. Trimming pared 5 bases from V and 6 bases from J, leaving 15 bases between. DNA of the CDR3: TGTGCCAGCAGTACCGGGCCGAATGGGGATACGCAGTATTTT. It specifies CASSTGPNGDTQYF.

In its sample, this clonotype was seen many times. The J gene is TRBJ2-3, the V gene TRBV11-3; 7 positions match TRBD2. The CDR3 is 16 amino acids. V trimming: 0 bases; J trimming: 2 bases; junction bases outside the gene matches: 5. Germline loops: CDR1 SGHNT, CDR2 YENEEA. CDR3 region: CASSLDRGGDTDTQYF. The CDR3 coding sequence is TGTGCCAGCAGCTTAGACCGCGGGGGTGACACAGATACGCAGTATTTT.

This clonotype was observed at least ten times. The chain employs TRBV20-1 and TRBJ2-3; D unclear. Trimming pared 3 bases from V and 5 bases from J, leaving 9 bases between. The germline V gene has CDR1 DFQATT and CDR2 SNEGSKA (reference sequence). The CDR3 consists of 12 residues. The CDR3 spells CSARNYLDTQYF. The CDR3 nucleotides read TGCAGTGCTAGGAATTACTTAGATACGCAGTATTTT.

This clonotype appeared a few times. The rearrangement uses TRBV24-1 and TRBJ2-5, with D possibly TRBD1 on 6 matching bases. The germline V gene encodes CDR1 KGHDR and CDR2 SFDVKD. Trimming took 9 bases from V and 2 from J, leaving 9 bases between them. The CDR3 covers 12 residues. The CDR3 loop is CATEQGQETQYF. CDR3 bases: TGTGCCACCGAACAGGGACAAGAGACCCAGTACTTC.

This clonotype appeared many times. The J gene is TRBJ1-1, the V gene TRBV6-2 or TRBV6-3; TRBD1 agrees at 10 bases. Germline CDR1 MNHEY, CDR2 SVGEGT. This CDR3 region has 16 residues. V shed 5 bases, J shed 5 bases, and the junction held 11 bases outside the gene matches. The DNA for the CDR3 is TGTGCCAGCAGTACCTCCTCCGGGACAGGGGTTACTGAAGCTTTCTTT. Its translation is CASSTSSGTGVTEAFF.

V gene TRBV20-1 combines with J gene TRBJ2-1; 8 bases are a match to TRBD2. The CDR3 sequence is 11 residues long. Germline CDR1 DFQATT, CDR2 SNEGSKA (reference sequence). CDR3 loop: CGAGANNEQFF. Written as DNA, the CDR3 is TGCGGAGCGGGAGCAAACAATGAGCAGTTCTTC.

As DNA, the CDR3 is TGTGCCAGCAGTGAATACGGGAGGGCCGACAATGAGCAGTTCTTC. Translating gives CASSEYGRADNEQFF. V usage is TRBV25-1 and J usage is TRBJ2-1, with 8 bases lining up with TRBD2. The CDR3 consists of 15 residues. The germline V gene has CDR1 MGHDK and CDR2 SYGVNS. V shed 0 bases, J shed 5 bases, and the junction held 3 bases outside the gene matches. Looking up the rest from reference TRBV25-1 and TRBJ2-1 gives the full variable domain: EADIYQTPRYLVIGTGKKITLECSQTMGHDKMYWYQQDPGMELHLIHYSYGVNSTEKGDLSSESTVSRIRTEHFPLTLESARPSHTSQYLCASSEYGRADNEQFFGPGTRLTVL.

Many counts were recorded for this clonotype. This chain links TRBV7-2 with TRBJ1-6, with TRBD1 matching over 10 bases. Trimming at V came to 3 bases and at J to 5 bases, leaving 1 base not matched to a gene. The CDR3 runs to 15 residues. Germline assignment: CDR1 SGHTA and CDR2 FQGNSA. The CDR3 DNA is TGTGCCAGCAGCTTCGGGACAGGGGATAATTCACCCCTCCACTTT. As protein: CASSFGTGDNSPLHF.

The V gene is TRBV5-6, the J gene TRBJ2-7; 11 nucleotides align to TRBD1. The CDR3 length is 15 residues. The trim removed 7 bases at V and 4 bases at J, leaving 10 bases unmatched. Germline V gene sequence: CDR1 SGHDT, CDR2 YYEEEE. CDR3 in DNA: TGTGCCAGCTTCCATAGGGACAGGGGGAGTTACGAGCAGTACTTC. It encodes CASFHRDRGSYEQYF. Together with reference TRBV5-6 and TRBJ2-7, the CDR3 gives the full variable domain: DAGVTQSPTHLIKTRGQQVTLRCSPKSGHDTVSWYQQALGQGPQFIFQYYEEEERQRGNFPDRFSGHQFPNYSSELNVNALLLGDSALYLCASFHRDRGSYEQYFGPGTRLTVT.

Ten or more counts support this clonotype. This chain uses TRBV7-2 with TRBJ2-7; D assignment may be TRBD1 or TRBD2 (6 bases each). The CDR3 is 15 residues long. V lost 5 bases, J lost 0 bases, and 14 bases lay in between. Germline lookup yields CDR1 SGHTA and CDR2 FQGNSA. The CDR3 is CASSRLGGSSYEQYF. CDR3 in DNA: TGTGCCAGCAGCCGGTTAGGGGGGAGCTCCTACGAGCAGTACTTC.

The chain is built from TRBV28 and TRBJ2-4; 11 bases map to TRBD1. Germline V gene data show CDR1 as MDHEN and CDR2 as SYDVKM. V was pared by 3 bases and J by 11 bases, with 6 bases of the junction left unmatched. This CDR3 comprises 14 residues. The CDR3 protein is CASSLRTGGQFQYF. The CDR3 bases are TGTGCCAGCAGTTTGCGGACAGGGGGCCAGTTTCAGTACTTC.

This clonotype came up many times. The CDR3 DNA reads as TGTGCCAGCAGCCCTAAGGGACAGTCCCCCTACAATGAGCAGTTCTTC. It encodes CASSPKGQSPYNEQFF. V usage is TRBV7-9 and J usage is TRBJ2-1; the match to TRBD1 covers 7 bases. Germline assignment: CDR1 SEHNR and CDR2 FQNEAQ (reference sequence). This CDR3 is built from 16 residues. J gave up 2 bases and V 5 bases, and 9 bases lay outside the gene matches. Full variable domain (outside the CDR3, taken from reference TRBV7-9 and TRBJ2-1): DTGVSQNPRHKITKRGQNVTFRCDPISEHNRLYWYRQTLGQGPEFLTYFQNEAQLEKSRLLSDRFSAERPKGSFSTLEIQRTEQGDSAMYLCASSPKGQSPYNEQFFGPGTRLTVL.

This clonotype showed up many times. The chain joins TRBV19 to TRBJ2-1, with TRBD2 matching over 7 bases. The CDR3 spans 16 residues. V trimming: 4 bases; J trimming: 6 bases; junction bases outside the gene matches: 12. Germline CDR1 and CDR2: LNHDA and SQIVND (reference sequence). DNA for the CDR3: TGTGCCAGTAGTAGTACCGGGACCCGCGGGGGCAATGAGCAGTTCTTC. Amino acid sequence: CASSSTGTRGGNEQFF.

This clonotype was observed at least ten times. The V and J genes are TRBV28 and TRBJ2-7; 7 bases align to TRBD2. J gave up 0 bases and V 7 bases, and 9 bases lay outside the gene matches. CDR1 MDHEN and CDR2 SYDVKM come from the germline V gene. This CDR3 is built from 15 residues. In DNA form, the CDR3 reads TGTGCCAGCACCACACTAGCGAGGGGCTCCTACGAGCAGTACTTC. Protein product: CASTTLARGSYEQYF.

Of note for this clonotype: A clone one base away is much larger, so this may be a read error. This chain links TRBV5-4 with TRBJ2-2; no definite D call. CDR3 length: 14 residues. The V gene's germline CDR1 is SGHNT and CDR2 YYREEE (reference sequence). Trimming removed 2 bases from V and 1 base from J, with 6 bases in between. This CDR3 reads CASSLLENTGELFF. DNA for the CDR3: TGTGCCAGCAGCTTATTAGAGAACACCGGGGAGCTGTTTTTT.

In this sample, this clonotype turned up many times. V usage is TRBV7-2 and J usage is TRBJ2-5; TRBD2 aligns across 7 bases. There are 14 residues in the CDR3. Germline lookup yields CDR1 SGHTA and CDR2 FQGNSA. With V trimmed by 1 base and J by 10 bases, 9 bases remained unmatched. This CDR3 is CASSLEWTSTVQYF. The CDR3 bases are TGTGCCAGCAGCTTAGAATGGACTAGTACGGTCCAGTACTTC.

The chain employs TRBV20-1 and TRBJ2-3; 10 bases agree with TRBD1. Trimming removed 6 bases from V and 2 bases from J; junction bases left unmatched: 5. Germline V gene lookup returns CDR1 DFQATT and CDR2 SNEGSKA (reference sequence). The CDR3 has 14 residues. The CDR3, as DNA: TGCAGTGCGGCCGGGACAGGGGACACAGATACGCAGTATTTT. Amino acid sequence: CSAAGTGDTDTQYF.